This TCR beta chain was captured by sequencing in a study of vaccination and CD4 T cells after COVID-19 (dated by TCRdb to between 2020 and 2023). Study-level background: Convalescent patients had a positive SARS-CoV-2 result on nasal swab PCR, and of these patients, about ten had mild disease and one had severe disease. Post-vaccine blood samples were taken a median of around 68 days after the second vaccine dose, with a range of roughly 14 to 250 days. Participants got two doses of the Pfizer-BioNTech BNT162b2 vaccine (n=8) or two doses of the Moderna mRNA-1273 vaccine (n=2). In under twelve COVID-19 convalescent patients and several infection-naive healthy vaccine recipients, researchers compared the spike-specific CD4+ TCR repertoire from before mRNA vaccination with the repertoire from after. Post-COVID blood samples from convalescent patients were collected a median of about 110 days after diagnosis, with a range of roughly 30 to 161 days. The convalescent cohort comprised six males and four females, including two Hispanic individuals, seven Caucasians, two Asians and one multiracial person. Overlapping spike peptide pools from SARS-CoV-2 and from the common cold coronaviruses HCoV-NL63, HCoV-OC43 and HCoV-229E were used as culture stimuli. Control cultures received a CEFX viral epitope pool as the positive control, an HIV-1 Nef peptide pool as the negative control, or no peptide.

According to the study, the label for this sample's treatment or condition signals: approximately nine-day PBMC culture with coronavirus spike peptide pools or control peptides (ViraFEST assay). The study used the ViraFEST assay, which expanded antigen-specific T cells with peptide pools and then identified expanded clonotypes by TCR sequencing. The convalescent patients' positive SARS-CoV-2 PCR tests were from March to December 2020, which was before the Alpha, Beta and Delta variants emerged in the United States. Each well held some 2 million PBMCs cultured with approximately 9.1 ug/ml peptide pools in IMDM containing 5% human AB serum and 7.5 to 10 IU/ml IL-2. On days 3 and 7, half of the culture medium was replaced with fresh IL-2-containing medium. Once the cells had been in culture for around ten days, the EasySep CD4+ T cell isolation kit was used to isolate CD4+ T cells by negative selection. Ficoll-Paque Plus gradient centrifugation was used to isolate PBMCs from whole blood, and the isolated PBMCs were then either used fresh or cryopreserved at -140C. Culture conditions were generally each tested in triplicate wells.

Libraries were built with PCR. At the Johns Hopkins FTIC core, DNA from the cultured CD4+ T cells underwent TCR sequencing with the Oncomine TCR Beta short-read assay. Genomic DNA was extracted from the cultured CD4+ T cells with the QIAamp micro DNA kit. Oncomine TCR Beta libraries made from cultured CD4+ T cells were pooled using unique dual indexes and sequenced on an Illumina iSeq 100. Per the source publication's procedure: Non-productive sequences were removed, and CDR3s that did not start with C, did not end with F or W, or were shorter than 7 amino acids were discarded. The MANAFEST web application was used to identify antigen-specific clonotypes by comparing peptide-stimulated wells against reference wells and other culture wells. An FDR below 0.05, an odds ratio above 5, and a productive frequency above 0.1% in at least two of three replicate wells were required for clones to be considered positive. A clonotype was classed as cross-reactive if the clonotype showed significant expansion both in SARS-CoV-2 spike wells and in at least one common cold coronavirus spike condition. Using R version 3.6.1, CDR3 homology was evaluated through Levenshtein distances (stringdist) along with unrooted phylogenetic trees (ape). TCRdb handled the public reads itself, with Q25 trimming in fastp and clone calling in MiXCR, and kept productive beta chains. Entries are consolidated by CDR3 protein sequence, retaining the most common genes and DNA. TCRdb assigned the V and J calls; the authors' analysis was not used. This sample lists under 5,000 distinct CDR3 sequences; roughly a third were detected once. The ten largest clones add up to approximately 56% of the sample.

Beyond this particular receptor, the publication reports: The number of convalescent patients in the study was relatively small, and the study did not examine early timepoints following natural infection. The median count of SARS-CoV-2-reactive clonotypes went up from 21 after infection to about 40 after vaccination, although the change was not significant. In convalescent patients, a median roughly 87% of post-vaccine SARS-CoV-2-reactive clones were detected only after vaccination, and vaccine-specific priming was suggested by this finding. Of the vaccine-specific clones found in convalescent patients, nearly all (304 of 307) were mono-reactive for SARS-CoV-2 spike instead of being cross-reactive with common cold coronaviruses.

The sample holds a few counts of this clonotype. Its cognate antigen has yet to be identified. No base-level quality is on record; no much larger clone is a single base apart. The CDR3 measures 16 amino acids from cysteine to phenylalanine. Only the CDR3 region is kept as DNA, spanning 48 bases read in frame from base 1. The germline V gene provides CDR1 MNHEY and CDR2 SVGEGT. V is clipped by 7 bases and J by 5 bases, and the sequence between their germline boundaries is 20 bases long. Recombination joined TRBV6-2 or TRBV6-3 with TRBJ2-2; TRBD2 is a weak D gene call, 5 bases matching. This specimen consisted of CD4+ T cells from blood, cultured in vitro, obtained after SARS-CoV-2 vaccination. This clonotype originated in a human donor who had recovered from COVID-19. The nucleotide sequence reads TGTGCCAGCAATCGAGGGTTGAGGGTAATAACCGGGGAGCTGTTTTTT. The encoded protein is CASNRGLRVITGELFF.